This TCR beta chain was sequenced for a study of beta chain features in type 1 diabetes. Study findings and constraints: The question left open here concerned HLA type influencing TCRB rearrangement. cDNA-based reads could over-represent cells with high TCR expression. In the patient group, naive, central memory and Treg TCRB repertoires seemed more alike than in the healthy donor group.

This clone was observed a few times. Its antigen is as yet unknown. The CDR3 length is 24 residues. One heparinised blood draw averaging approximately 120 mL was given by each donor. TCRB transcripts that were expressed got sequenced, as all of the isolated RNA had been reverse transcribed. Produced via immunoSEQ multiplex PCR; TCRdb's table is partial and in-frame only. The data contain around 500,000 clones, over 10% of them seen just once; the ten biggest clones take up roughly 0.046%. This TCR derives from a woman younger than 30 in good health. The rearrangement links TRBV21-1 to TRBJ2-6; the table's TRBD1 call for D was not verified on the DNA. TRBV21-1 is a documented pseudogene. Sample: naive CD4+ T cells from blood. DNA of the CDR3: TGTGCCAGCAGCACTCTGAAGGCAAGGACAGGGAAAGTCTTCGAACGCTCTGGGGCCAACGTCCTGACTTTC. Its translation is CASSTLKARTGKVFERSGANVLTF.